This T cell receptor beta chain was recovered during a study of blood T cell repertoires in COVID-19. About the research overall: The study drew acute and convalescent COVID-19 samples from the United States, Italy and Spain. Sources were T cells, B-cell-depleted T cells, or PBMCs; the material itself was cDNA or gDNA.

The CDR3 runs 15 residues. Germline V gene sequence: CDR1 SGHDT, CDR2 YYEEEE. V was clipped by 2 bases and J by 4 bases, with 15 bases between them. How the authors handled the data: Reference gene primer amplification yielded estimated nucleated cell counts. Measured with immunoSEQ multiplex PCR; TCRdb has only the in-frame clones, and not every one. For V, J and clone size, that table is used; D and trimming come from the DNA. The sample has some 200,000 clones; just over 90% are singletons. This sequence originates from a man aged 25 to 45 with acute or convalescent COVID-19. Sequences were obtained from peripheral blood. This chain links TRBV5-6 with TRBJ1-2; a weak D match, TRBD1 (6 bases). The CDR3 bases are TGTGCCAGCAGCTTTACAGGGTCGGTGGGCTATGGCTACACCTTC. Translating gives CASSFTGSVGYGYTF. Complete variable domain (other parts from reference TRBV5-6 and TRBJ1-2): DAGVTQSPTHLIKTRGQQVTLRCSPKSGHDTVSWYQQALGQGPQFIFQYYEEEERQRGNFPDRFSGHQFPNYSSELNVNALLLGDSALYLCASSFTGSVGYGYTFGSGTRLTVV.